The 22 T cell receptor beta chains given below trace back to one sample, sequenced in a study of graft-versus-host responses after intestinal transplantation. The method was immunoSEQ multiplex PCR; TCRdb's version includes in-frame clones alone and lacks a portion of them. The sample contains tens of thousands of clones, over 85% of which appear only once. The specimen comprised PBMCs, sampled around 790 days after a first intestinal transplant, on the day of a second. The receptors originated from a human patient who received an intestinal transplant, so some T cells may come from the graft donor.

The chain recombines TRBV2 with TRBJ2-7, with D possibly matching TRBD1 (6 bases). Germline assignment: CDR1 SNHLY and CDR2 FYNNEI. The CDR3 sequence is 15 residues long. Trimming took 6 bases from V and 2 from J, leaving 17 bases between them. The CDR3 nucleotides read TGTGCCAGCAGGCTCTCCCCGACAGGAACCTACGAGCAGTACTTC. This gives the protein CASRLSPTGTYEQYF.

This chain joins TRBV7-3 and TRBJ2-2; 10 nucleotides agree with TRBD2. V shed 4 bases, J shed 4 bases, and the junction held 6 bases outside the gene matches. Germline CDR1 and CDR2: SGHTA and FQGTGA. CDR3 length: 16 residues. DNA for the CDR3: TGTGCCAGCAGCTCATTAGGACTAGCGGCCACCGGGGAGCTGTTTTTT. It translates to CASSSLGLAATGELFF.

This chain links TRBV5-6 with TRBJ2-3; a possible D gene is TRBD2 (5 bases). The V and J ends lost 4 bases and 2 bases respectively, with 14 bases between them. The CDR3 is made up of 15 amino acids. Germline V gene data show CDR1 as SGHDT and CDR2 as YYEEEE. The CDR3 reads CASSHPLGSTDTQYF. DNA of the CDR3: TGTGCCAGCAGCCACCCACTAGGATCCACAGATACGCAGTATTTT.

The chain couples TRBV27 to TRBJ2-2; 10 nucleotides line up with TRBD2. From germline, CDR1 is MNHEY and CDR2 SMNVEV (reference sequence). V shed 1 base and J 5 bases; nucleotides not matched to a gene: 4. This CDR3 is built from 16 residues. The CDR3 loop is CASSLWASGSTGELFF. CDR3 in DNA: TGTGCCAGCAGTTTATGGGCTAGCGGGAGTACCGGGGAGCTGTTTTTT.

J is TRBJ1-5 and V is TRBV7-9, with D perhaps TRBD1 (5 bases). Trimming removed 5 bases from V and 4 bases from J, with 12 bases in between. The CDR3 runs 14 residues. From germline, CDR1 is SEHNR and CDR2 FQNEAQ (reference sequence). CDR3 bases: TGTGCCAGCAGCCCGACGACAGATAATCAGCCCCAGCATTTT. Its translation: CASSPTTDNQPQHF.

This rearrangement joins TRBV5-1 to TRBJ2-7; the D gene is possibly TRBD1 (6 bases). From germline, CDR1 is SGHRS and CDR2 YFSETQ. The CDR3 consists of 14 residues. The V end was cut by 4 bases, the J end by 2 bases, with 13 bases between. The CDR3 DNA reads as TGCGCCAGCAGCCCCTCGACAGGACCCTACGAGCAGTACTTC. This gives the protein CASSPSTGPYEQYF.

The CDR3, as DNA: TGTGCCAGCAGTGCGGGGAGTTGGAGCACTGAAGCTTTCTTT. The encoded protein is CASSAGSWSTEAFF. The rearrangement links TRBV6-5 to TRBJ1-1; no firm D call. The ends were cut back, 5 bases at V and 4 bases at J, with 14 bases in the middle. The germline gives CDR1 MNHEY, CDR2 SVGAGI. This CDR3 is built from 14 residues.

The chain combines TRBV28 with TRBJ2-1, with no clear D. The CDR3 contains 11 residues. Germline V CDR1 and CDR2: MDHEN, SYDVKM. V was shortened by 2 bases and J by 10 bases, with 6 bases between the two germline ends. CDR3 protein: CASSLIREQFF. The CDR3 region has the DNA TGTGCCAGCAGTTTAATCAGGGAGCAGTTCTTC.

The CDR3 loop reads CASSPFVGGNHNYGYTF. The CDR3, as DNA: TGTGCCAGCAGCCCGTTTGTAGGGGGAAACCATAACTATGGCTACACCTTC. The chain couples TRBV5-6 to TRBJ1-2; D might be TRBD1 (6 bases). Per germline, CDR1 SGHDT and CDR2 YYEEEE. Deletions cut 4 bases from V and 1 base from J, with 20 bases between. The CDR3 runs 17 residues.

CDR3 sequence (DNA): TGTGCCAGCAGCTTAGCGGAGGTAGCACAATTGGCTTTCTTT. It is translated as CASSLAEVAQLAFF. V is TRBV7-8 and J is TRBJ1-1, with unresolved D. V dropped 0 bases and J dropped 11 bases, with 16 bases sitting between them. Per germline, CDR1 SGHVS and CDR2 FQNEAQ. There are 14 residues in the CDR3.

The CDR3 DNA reads as TGTGCCTCTCAGTATGGGGGACCCTACGAGCAGTACTTC. Its translation is CASQYGGPYEQYF. The V gene is TRBV10-3, the J gene TRBJ2-5; D tentatively reads TRBD1 or TRBD2 (5 bases each). The J call is in doubt because the DNA end fits TRBJ2-7 better. The CDR3 length is 13 residues. The germline V gene has CDR1 ENHRY and CDR2 SYGVKD.

This chain links TRBV5-1 with TRBJ2-1; no clear D. The CDR3 contains 11 residues. Germline CDR1 reads SGHRS; CDR2 reads YFSETQ. The germline V and J ends were trimmed by 0 bases and 6 bases, with 1 base remaining between them. The CDR3, as DNA: TGCGCCAGCAGCTTGGCCAATGAGCAGTTCTTC. Protein: CASSLANEQFF.

The rearrangement links TRBV27 to TRBJ2-7, with D uncertain. Germline CDR1 MNHEY, CDR2 SMNVEV (reference sequence). The V gene lost 5 bases and the J gene lost 0 bases, with 8 bases spanning the gap. The CDR3 covers 13 residues. The CDR3 region is CASSTSRSYEQYF. DNA of the CDR3: TGTGCCAGCAGTACTTCTCGCTCCTACGAGCAGTACTTC.

The J gene is TRBJ2-7, the V gene TRBV5-6; 8 nucleotides line up with TRBD2. In germline, CDR1 is SGHDT, CDR2 YYEEEE. The CDR3 length is 14 residues. Germline trimming cut 1 base from V and 1 base from J; bases unmatched to any gene: 1. The CDR3 spells CASSLREGSYEQYF. The CDR3 DNA is TGTGCCAGCAGCTTGCGGGAGGGGTCCTACGAGCAGTACTTC.

The chain carries TRBV6-1 and TRBJ2-7, with a tentative D call TRBD2 (5 bases). Germline V gene data show CDR1 as MNHNS and CDR2 as SASEGT. This CDR3 has 15 residues. V lost 6 bases to trimming and J lost 3 bases, with 18 bases between them. CDR3 nucleotide sequence: TGTGCCAGCAGACCTGACTACGCCGGTCACTACGAGCAGTACTTC. It specifies CASRPDYAGHYEQYF.

This clone was detected only a few times. This chain uses TRBV7-8 with TRBJ2-3; D not resolved. CDR1 and CDR2 (germline): SGHVS, FQNEAQ. Trimming removed 7 bases at V and 4 bases at J, with 33 bases between. This CDR3 is 20 amino acids long. The CDR3 region has the DNA TGTGCCAGCACCGAGGCAGGTAACGAGAAAGGTCGGCATGTTCCAGATACGCAGTATTTT. As protein: CASTEAGNEKGRHVPDTQYF.

This chain joins TRBV14 and TRBJ1-5; weak D call: TRBD1 (5 bases). The germline V gene encodes CDR1 SGHDN and CDR2 FVKESK. The CDR3 contains 16 residues. V was pared by 0 bases and J by 7 bases, with 16 bases between. For the CDR3, the DNA is TGTGCCAGCAGCCAAGAAGGTTCCGGGGGTGTCCAGCCCCAGCATTTT. Translating it yields CASSQEGSGGVQPQHF.

The V call is TRBV28, the J call TRBJ2-7, with 9 bases lining up with TRBD1. The V gene's germline CDR1 is MDHEN and CDR2 SYDVKM. CDR3 length equals 17 residues. The V segment lost 6 bases and the J segment 3 bases; nucleotides outside the gene matches: 15. DNA of the CDR3: TGTGCCAGCAGCGACAATGGGCCGGGACAGGGACTCTACGAGCAGTACTTC. Protein product: CASSDNGPGQGLYEQYF.

This rearrangement joins TRBV2 to TRBJ2-7; no firm D call. The CDR3 loop spans 12 amino acids. V lost 8 bases and J 1 base, leaving 9 bases between the germline ends. Germline CDR1 and CDR2: SNHLY and FYNNEI. The CDR3 sequence: CASLDGSYEQYF. CDR3 DNA: TGTGCCAGCCTGGACGGATCCTACGAGCAGTACTTC.

This clone was found once. The chain is built from TRBV7-5 and TRBJ1-2; the D call in the table, TRBD1, was not verified against the DNA. TRBV7-5 is classified as a pseudogene. There are 12 residues in the CDR3. DNA for the CDR3: TGTGCCAGCAGCTTAGGGCATTATGGCTACACCTTC. It specifies CASSLGHYGYTF.

Of note for this clone: The junction does not match germline at one end; this may be a read error. The chain joins TRBV7-7 to TRBJ2-5; D might be TRBD2 (6 bases). This CDR3 region has 15 residues. CDR1 is SSHAT, CDR2 FNYEAQ, per germline (reference sequence). The CDR3 loop reads CASSLGGTTAETQYF. The CDR3 region has the DNA TGTGCTAGCAGCTTGGGAGGCACAACAGCGGAGACCCAGTACTTC.

This sequence joins TRBV7-3 and TRBJ2-3; TRBD2 matches 10 bases. Germline V gene data show CDR1 as SGHTA and CDR2 as FQGTGA. The CDR3 consists of 15 residues. Trimming took 3 bases from V and 4 from J; bases not matched to a gene: 4. The CDR3 coding sequence is TGTGCCAGCAGCTTTCTAGCGGGAGAGGCAGATACGCAGTATTTT. Translation: CASSFLAGEADTQYF.